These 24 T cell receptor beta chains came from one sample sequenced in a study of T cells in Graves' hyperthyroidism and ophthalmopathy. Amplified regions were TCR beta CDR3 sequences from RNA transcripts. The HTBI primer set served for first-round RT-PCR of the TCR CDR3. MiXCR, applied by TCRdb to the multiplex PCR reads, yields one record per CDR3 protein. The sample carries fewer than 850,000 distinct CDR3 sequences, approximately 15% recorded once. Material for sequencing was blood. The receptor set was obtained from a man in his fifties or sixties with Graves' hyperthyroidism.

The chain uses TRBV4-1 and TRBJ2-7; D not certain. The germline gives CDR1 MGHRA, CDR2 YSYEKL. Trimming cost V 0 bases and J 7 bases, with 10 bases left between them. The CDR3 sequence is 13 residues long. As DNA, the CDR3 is TGCGCCAGCAGCCAAGAGCCGCTCAGGGAGCAGTACTTC. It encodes CASSQEPLREQYF.

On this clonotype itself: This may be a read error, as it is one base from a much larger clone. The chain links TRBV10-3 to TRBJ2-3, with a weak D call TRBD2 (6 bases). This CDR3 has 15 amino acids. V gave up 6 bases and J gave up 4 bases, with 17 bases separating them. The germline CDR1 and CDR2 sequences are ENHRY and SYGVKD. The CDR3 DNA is TGTGCCATCAGCCCACTAGCAGGAAGGTCAGATACGCAGTATTTT. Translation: CAISPLAGRSDTQYF.

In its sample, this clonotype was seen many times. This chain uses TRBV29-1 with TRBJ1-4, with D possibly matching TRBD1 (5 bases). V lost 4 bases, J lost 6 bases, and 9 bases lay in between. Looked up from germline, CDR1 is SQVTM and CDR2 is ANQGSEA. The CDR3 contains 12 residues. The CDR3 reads CSVVGRDEKLFF. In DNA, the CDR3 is TGCAGCGTTGTTGGCAGGGATGAAAAACTGTTTTTT.

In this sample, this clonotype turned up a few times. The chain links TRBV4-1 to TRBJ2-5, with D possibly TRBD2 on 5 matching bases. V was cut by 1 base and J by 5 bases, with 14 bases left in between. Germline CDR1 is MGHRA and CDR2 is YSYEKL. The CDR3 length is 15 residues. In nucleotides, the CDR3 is TGCGCCAGCAGCCAAGTGAAGGGAGTTTTGGAGACCCAGTACTTC. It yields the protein CASSQVKGVLETQYF.

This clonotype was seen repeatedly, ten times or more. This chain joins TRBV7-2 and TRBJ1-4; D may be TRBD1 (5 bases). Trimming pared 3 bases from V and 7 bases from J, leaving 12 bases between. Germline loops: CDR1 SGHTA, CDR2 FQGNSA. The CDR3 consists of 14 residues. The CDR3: CASSLSGLGEKLFF. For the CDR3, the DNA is TGTGCCAGCAGCTTGTCGGGACTTGGTGAAAAACTGTTTTTT.

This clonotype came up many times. CDR3 loop: CASSYQSADTQYF. The CDR3, as DNA: TGTGCCAGCAGTTACCAGAGTGCAGATACGCAGTATTTT. The chain couples TRBV2 to TRBJ2-3; D gene unclear. Germline V gene data show CDR1 as SNHLY and CDR2 as FYNNEI. This CDR3 spans 13 amino acids. Trimming left V 5 bases short and J 4 bases short, with 10 bases between.

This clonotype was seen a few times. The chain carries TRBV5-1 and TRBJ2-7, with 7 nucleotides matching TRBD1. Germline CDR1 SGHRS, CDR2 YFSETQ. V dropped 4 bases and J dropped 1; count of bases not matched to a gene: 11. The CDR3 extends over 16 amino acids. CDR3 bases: TGCGCCAGCAGCCCAACCTCCGGGACAGAATCCTACGAGCAGTACTTC. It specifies CASSPTSGTESYEQYF.

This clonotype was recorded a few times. The CDR3, as DNA: TGTGCCAGCAGCATTCCCGGGACAGGGGAGACAGATACGCAGTATTTT. It is translated as CASSIPGTGETDTQYF. This sequence joins TRBV13 and TRBJ2-3; 10 nucleotides match TRBD1. There are 16 residues in the CDR3. With 5 bases clipped from V and 3 bases from J, the junction kept 8 bases outside the gene matches. In germline, CDR1 is PRHDT, CDR2 FYEKMQ (reference sequence). Supplemented by reference TRBV13 and TRBJ2-3, the full variable domain reads AAGVIQSPRHLIKEKRETATLKCYPIPRHDTVYWYQQGPGQDPQFLISFYEKMQSDKGSIPDRFSAQQFSDYHSELNMSSLELGDSALYFCASSIPGTGETDTQYFGPGTRLTVL.

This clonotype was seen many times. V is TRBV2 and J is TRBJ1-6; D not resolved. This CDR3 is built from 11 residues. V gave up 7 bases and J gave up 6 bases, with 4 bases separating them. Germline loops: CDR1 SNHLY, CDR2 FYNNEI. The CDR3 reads CASNSNSPLHF. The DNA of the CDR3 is TGTGCCAGCAATTCTAATTCACCCCTCCACTTT.

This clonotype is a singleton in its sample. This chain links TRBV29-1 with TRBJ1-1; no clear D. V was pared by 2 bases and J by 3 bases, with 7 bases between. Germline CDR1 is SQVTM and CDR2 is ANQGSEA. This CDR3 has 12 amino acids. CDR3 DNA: TGCAGCGTTGAAAGGTGGGACACTGAAGCTTTCTTT. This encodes CSVERWDTEAFF.

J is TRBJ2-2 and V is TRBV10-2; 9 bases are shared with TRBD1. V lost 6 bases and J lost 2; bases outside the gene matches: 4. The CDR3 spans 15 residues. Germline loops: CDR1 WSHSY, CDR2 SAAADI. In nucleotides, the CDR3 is TGCGCCAGCAGGGGACAGGGCAGAAACACCGGGGAGCTGTTTTTT. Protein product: CASRGQGRNTGELFF.

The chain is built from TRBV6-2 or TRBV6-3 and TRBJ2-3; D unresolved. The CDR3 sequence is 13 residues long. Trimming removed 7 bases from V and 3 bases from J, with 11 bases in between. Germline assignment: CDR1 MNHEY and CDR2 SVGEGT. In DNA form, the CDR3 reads TGTGCCAGCACCGCCGACGGGACAGATACGCAGTATTTT. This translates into CASTADGTDTQYF.

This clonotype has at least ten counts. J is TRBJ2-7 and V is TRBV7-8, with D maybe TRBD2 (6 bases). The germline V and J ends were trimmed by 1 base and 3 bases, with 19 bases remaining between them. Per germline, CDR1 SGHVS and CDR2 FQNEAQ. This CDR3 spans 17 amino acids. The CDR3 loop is CASSLGLGRDDLYEQYF. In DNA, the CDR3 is TGTGCCAGCAGCTTAGGATTGGGGCGGGACGACCTCTACGAGCAGTACTTC.

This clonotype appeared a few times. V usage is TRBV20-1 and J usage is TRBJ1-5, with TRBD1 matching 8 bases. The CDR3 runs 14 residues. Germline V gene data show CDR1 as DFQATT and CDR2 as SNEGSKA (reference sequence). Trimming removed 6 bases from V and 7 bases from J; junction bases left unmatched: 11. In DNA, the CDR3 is TGCAGTGCGACGACAGGGGAGATGAACCAGCCCCAGCATTTT. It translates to CSATTGEMNQPQHF.

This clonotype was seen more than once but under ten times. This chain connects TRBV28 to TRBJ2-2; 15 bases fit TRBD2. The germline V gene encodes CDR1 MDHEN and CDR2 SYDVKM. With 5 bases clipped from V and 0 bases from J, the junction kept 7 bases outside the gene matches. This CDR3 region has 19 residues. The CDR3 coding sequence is TGTGCCAGCAGTCTCTGGGGACTAGCGGGAGGCGCGAACACCGGGGAGCTGTTTTTT. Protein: CASSLWGLAGGANTGELFF.

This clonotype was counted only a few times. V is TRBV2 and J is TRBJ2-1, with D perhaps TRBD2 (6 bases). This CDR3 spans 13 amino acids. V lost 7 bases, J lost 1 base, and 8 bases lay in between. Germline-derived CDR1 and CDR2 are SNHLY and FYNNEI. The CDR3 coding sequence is TGTGCCAGCACCCTAGCGTCCTACAATGAGCAGTTCTTC. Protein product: CASTLASYNEQFF.

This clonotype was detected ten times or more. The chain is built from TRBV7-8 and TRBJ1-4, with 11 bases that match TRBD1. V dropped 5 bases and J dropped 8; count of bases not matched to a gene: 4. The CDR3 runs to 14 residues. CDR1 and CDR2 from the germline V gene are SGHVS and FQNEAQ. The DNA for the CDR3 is TGTGCCAGCAGCCTCGGACAGGGGGCGGAAAAACTGTTTTTT. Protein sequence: CASSLGQGAEKLFF. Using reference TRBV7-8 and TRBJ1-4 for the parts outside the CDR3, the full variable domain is GAGVSQSPRYKVAKRGQDVALRCDPISGHVSLFWYQQALGQGPEFLTYFQNEAQLDKSGLPSDRFFAERPEGSVSTLKIQRTQQEDSAVYLCASSLGQGAEKLFFGSGTQLSVL.

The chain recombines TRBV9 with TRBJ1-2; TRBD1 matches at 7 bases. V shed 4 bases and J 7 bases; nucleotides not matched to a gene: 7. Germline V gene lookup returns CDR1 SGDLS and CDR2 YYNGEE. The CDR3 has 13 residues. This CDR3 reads CASSSRTGGGYTF. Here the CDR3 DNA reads TGTGCCAGCAGCTCTAGGACAGGAGGTGGCTACACCTTC.

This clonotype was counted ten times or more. The CDR3 loop is CASSSLNTDQPQHF. In DNA, the CDR3 is TGTGCCAGCAGTTCCCTAAACACAGATCAGCCCCAGCATTTT. The V gene is TRBV28, the J gene TRBJ1-5, with D hard to call. The length of the CDR3 is 14 residues. Germline V lookup: CDR1 MDHEN, CDR2 SYDVKM. The V and J ends lost 4 bases and 5 bases respectively, with 12 bases between them.

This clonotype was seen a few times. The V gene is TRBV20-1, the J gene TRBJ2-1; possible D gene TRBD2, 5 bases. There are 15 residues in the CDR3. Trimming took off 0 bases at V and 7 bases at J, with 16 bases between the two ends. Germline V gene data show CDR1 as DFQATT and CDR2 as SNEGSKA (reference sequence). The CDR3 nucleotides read TGCAGTGCTAGAGATCAGAGGACGAGGAGGAATGAGCAGTTCTTC. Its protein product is CSARDQRTRRNEQFF.

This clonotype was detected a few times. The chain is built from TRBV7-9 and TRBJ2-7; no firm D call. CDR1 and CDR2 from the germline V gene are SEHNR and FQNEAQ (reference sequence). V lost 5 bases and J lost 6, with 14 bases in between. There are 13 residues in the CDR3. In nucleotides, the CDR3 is TGTGCCAGCAGCCCCATGCGGAACTCCGAGCAGTACTTC. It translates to CASSPMRNSEQYF.

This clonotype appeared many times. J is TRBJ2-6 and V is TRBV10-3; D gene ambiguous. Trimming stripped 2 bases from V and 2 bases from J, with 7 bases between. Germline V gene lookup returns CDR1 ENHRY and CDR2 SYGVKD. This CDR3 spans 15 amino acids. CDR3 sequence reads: CAISEAQAGANVLTF. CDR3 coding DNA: TGTGCCATCAGTGAGGCCCAAGCTGGGGCCAACGTCCTGACTTTC.

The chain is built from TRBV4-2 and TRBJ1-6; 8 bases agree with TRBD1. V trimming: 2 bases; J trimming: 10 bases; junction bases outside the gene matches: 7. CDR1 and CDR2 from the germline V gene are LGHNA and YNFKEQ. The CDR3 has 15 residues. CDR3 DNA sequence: TGTGCCAGCAGCCAATATACAGGGGGTGGCTCACCCCTCCACTTT. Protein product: CASSQYTGGGSPLHF.

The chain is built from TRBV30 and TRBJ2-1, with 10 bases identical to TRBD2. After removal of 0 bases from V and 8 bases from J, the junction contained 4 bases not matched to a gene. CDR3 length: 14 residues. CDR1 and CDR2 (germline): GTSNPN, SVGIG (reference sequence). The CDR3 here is CAWSVQREGYEQFF. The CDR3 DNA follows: TGTGCCTGGAGTGTCCAGCGGGAGGGGTATGAGCAGTTCTTC.